The sequence of this T cell receptor beta chain was determined in a study of patients and donors after allogeneic stem cell transplantation. The junction had 10 bases not matched to a gene; V was cut back by 6 bases and J by 8 bases. This CDR3 has 14 amino acids. This clonotype was recorded many times. TCRdb redid the calling of the RT-PCR reads with MiXCR, one entry per CDR3 protein. The sample holds about 210,000 distinct CDR3 sequences, 38% seen once. The sequence derives from a human donor who was either an allogeneic HSCT recipient or a stem cell or donor lymphocyte infusion donor (not recorded which). It is not recorded whose cells these are; they may come from a transplant donor. Material: blood, either unsorted or a sorted T cell fraction (not recorded which). This chain links TRBV12-3 or TRBV12-4 with TRBJ1-2; 9 bases are shared with TRBD1. The CDR3 DNA sequence: TGTGCCAGCAGCTCCCTGGACAGGGGCAGGGGCTACACCTTC. This codes for CASSSLDRGRGYTF.